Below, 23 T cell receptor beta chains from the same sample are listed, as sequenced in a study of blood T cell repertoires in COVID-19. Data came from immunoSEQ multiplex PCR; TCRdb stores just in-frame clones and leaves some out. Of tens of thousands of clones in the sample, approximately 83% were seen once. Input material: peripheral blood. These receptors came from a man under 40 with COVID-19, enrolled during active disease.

CDR3 region: CASSIVWGTGINTEAFF. CDR3 bases: TGTGCCAGTAGTATAGTATGGGGGACAGGGATTAACACTGAAGCTTTCTTT. The J gene is TRBJ1-1, the V gene TRBV19, with TRBD1 matching 9 bases. Germline CDR1 reads LNHDA; CDR2 reads SQIVND (reference sequence). The CDR3 extends over 17 amino acids. The J segment lost 2 bases and the V segment lost 1 base, leaving 8 bases of the junction unmatched.

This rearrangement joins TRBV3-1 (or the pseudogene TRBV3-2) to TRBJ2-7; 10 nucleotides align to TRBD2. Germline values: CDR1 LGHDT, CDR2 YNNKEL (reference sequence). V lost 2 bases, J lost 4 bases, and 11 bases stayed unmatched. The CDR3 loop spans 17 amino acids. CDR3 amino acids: CASSQRGRTSGRYEQYF. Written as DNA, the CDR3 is TGTGCCAGCAGCCAAAGGGGTAGGACTAGCGGACGATACGAGCAGTACTTC.

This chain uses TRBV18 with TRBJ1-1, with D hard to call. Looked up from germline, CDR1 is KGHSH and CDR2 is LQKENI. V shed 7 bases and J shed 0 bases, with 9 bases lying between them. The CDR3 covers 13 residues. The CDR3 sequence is CASYLTMNTEAFF. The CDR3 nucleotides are TGTGCCAGCTACCTTACTATGAACACTGAAGCTTTCTTT. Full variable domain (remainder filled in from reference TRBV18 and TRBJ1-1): NAGVMQNPRHLVRRRGQEARLRCSPMKGHSHVYWYRQLPEEGLKFMVYLQKENIIDESGMPKERFSAEFPKEGPSILRIQQVVRGDSAAYFCASYLTMNTEAFFGQGTRLTVV.

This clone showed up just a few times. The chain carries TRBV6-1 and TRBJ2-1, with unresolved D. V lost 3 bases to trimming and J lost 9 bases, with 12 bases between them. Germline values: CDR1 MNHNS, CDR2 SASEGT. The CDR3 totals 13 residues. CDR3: CASSEGEVGEQFF. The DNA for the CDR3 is TGTGCCAGCAGTGAGGGTGAGGTAGGTGAGCAGTTCTTC.

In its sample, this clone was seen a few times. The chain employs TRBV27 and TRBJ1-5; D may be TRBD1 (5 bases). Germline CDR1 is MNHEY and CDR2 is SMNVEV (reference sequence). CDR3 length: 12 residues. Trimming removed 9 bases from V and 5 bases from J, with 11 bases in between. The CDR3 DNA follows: TGTGCCAGGAACAGGTGGCATCAGCCCCAGCATTTT. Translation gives CARNRWHQPQHF.

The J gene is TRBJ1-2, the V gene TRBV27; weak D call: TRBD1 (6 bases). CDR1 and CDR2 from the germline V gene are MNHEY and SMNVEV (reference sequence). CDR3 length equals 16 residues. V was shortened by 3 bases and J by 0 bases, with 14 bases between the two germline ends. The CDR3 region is CASSLGGRGSNYGYTF. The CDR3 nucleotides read TGTGCCAGCAGTTTGGGGGGGCGTGGGTCTAACTATGGCTACACCTTC.

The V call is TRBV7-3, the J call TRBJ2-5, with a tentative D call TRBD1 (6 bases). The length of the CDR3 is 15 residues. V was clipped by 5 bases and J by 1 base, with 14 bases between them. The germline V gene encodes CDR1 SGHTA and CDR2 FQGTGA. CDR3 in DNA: TGTGCCAGCAGCCCCACACAGGGCCCCCAAGAGACCCAGTACTTC. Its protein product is CASSPTQGPQETQYF.

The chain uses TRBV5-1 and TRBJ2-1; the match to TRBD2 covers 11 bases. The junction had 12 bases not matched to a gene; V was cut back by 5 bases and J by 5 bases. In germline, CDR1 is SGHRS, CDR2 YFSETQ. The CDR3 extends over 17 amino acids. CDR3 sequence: CASSSGTSGRANNEQFF. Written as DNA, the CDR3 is TGCGCCAGCAGTTCCGGGACTAGCGGCAGGGCCAACAATGAGCAGTTCTTC.

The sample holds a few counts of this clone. In DNA form, the CDR3 reads TGTGCCAGCAACAGCGACAGGTTTAACTATGGCTACACCTTC. It is translated as CASNSDRFNYGYTF. The V call is TRBV28, the J call TRBJ1-2, with D possibly TRBD1 on 6 matching bases. The CDR3 is made up of 14 amino acids. V was clipped by 7 bases and J by 1 base, with 13 bases between them. The germline V gene encodes CDR1 MDHEN and CDR2 SYDVKM.

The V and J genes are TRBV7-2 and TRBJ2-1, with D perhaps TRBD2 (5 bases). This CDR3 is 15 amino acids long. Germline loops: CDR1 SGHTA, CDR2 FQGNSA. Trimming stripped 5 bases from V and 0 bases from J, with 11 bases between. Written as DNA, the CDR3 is TGTGCCAGCAGCGCCGTCCGGGGCTCCTACAATGAGCAGTTCTTC. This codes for CASSAVRGSYNEQFF.

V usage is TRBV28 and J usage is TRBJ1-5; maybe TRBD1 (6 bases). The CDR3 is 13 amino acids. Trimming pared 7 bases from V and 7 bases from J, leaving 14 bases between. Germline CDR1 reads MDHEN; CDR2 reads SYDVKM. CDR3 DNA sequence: TGTGCCAGCACCATCTTCCAGGGGCAGCCCCAGCATTTT. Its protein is CASTIFQGQPQHF.

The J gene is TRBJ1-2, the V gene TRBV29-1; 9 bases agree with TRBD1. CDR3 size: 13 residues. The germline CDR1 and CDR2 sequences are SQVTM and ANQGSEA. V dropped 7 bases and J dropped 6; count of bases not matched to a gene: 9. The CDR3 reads CSGGTGGSDGYTF. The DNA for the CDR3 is TGCAGCGGAGGCACAGGGGGCTCTGATGGCTACACCTTC.

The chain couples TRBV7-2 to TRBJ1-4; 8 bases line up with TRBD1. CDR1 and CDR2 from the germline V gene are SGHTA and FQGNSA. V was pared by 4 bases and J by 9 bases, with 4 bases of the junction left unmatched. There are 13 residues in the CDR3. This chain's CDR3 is CASSSGQGQKLFF. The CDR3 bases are TGTGCCAGCAGCTCAGGACAGGGCCAAAAACTGTTTTTT.

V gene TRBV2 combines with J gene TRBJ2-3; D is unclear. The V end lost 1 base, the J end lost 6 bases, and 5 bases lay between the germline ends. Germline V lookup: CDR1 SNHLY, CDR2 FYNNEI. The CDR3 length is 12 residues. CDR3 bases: TGTGCCAGCAGTGAAGTCAGGGATACGCAGTATTTT. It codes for CASSEVRDTQYF. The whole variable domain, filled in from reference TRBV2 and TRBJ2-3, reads EPEVTQTPSHQVTQMGQEVILRCVPISNHLYFYWYRQILGQKVEFLVSFYNNEISEKSEIFDDQFSVERPDGSNFTLKIRSTKLEDSAMYFCASSEVRDTQYFGPGTRLTVL.

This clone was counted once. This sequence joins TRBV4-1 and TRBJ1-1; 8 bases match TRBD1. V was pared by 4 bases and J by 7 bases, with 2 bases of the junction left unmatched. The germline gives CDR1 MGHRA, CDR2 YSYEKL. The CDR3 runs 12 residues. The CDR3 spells CASSLTGVEAFF. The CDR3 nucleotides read TGCGCCAGCAGCCTGACAGGGGTTGAAGCTTTCTTT.

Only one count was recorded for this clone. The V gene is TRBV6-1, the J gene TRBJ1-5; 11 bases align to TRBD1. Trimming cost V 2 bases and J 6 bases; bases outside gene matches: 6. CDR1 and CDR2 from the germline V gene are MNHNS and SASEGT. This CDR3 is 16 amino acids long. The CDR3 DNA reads TGTGCCAGCAGTGAATTAGGGACAGGGGGTGGTCAGCCCCAGCATTTT. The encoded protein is CASSELGTGGGQPQHF.

The CDR3 region is CASESRGIRTDTQYF. The CDR3 nucleotides read TGTGCCAGCGAAAGCCGGGGGATACGCACAGATACGCAGTATTTT. This chain joins TRBV18 and TRBJ2-3, with D tentatively TRBD2 (6 bases). Germline V gives CDR1 KGHSH, CDR2 LQKENI. The V and J ends lost 8 bases and 1 base respectively, with 16 bases between them. The CDR3 is made up of 15 amino acids.

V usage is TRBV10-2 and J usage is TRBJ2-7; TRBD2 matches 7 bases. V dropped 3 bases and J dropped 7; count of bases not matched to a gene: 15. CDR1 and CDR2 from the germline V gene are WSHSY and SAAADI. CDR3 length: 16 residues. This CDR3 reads CASSDPSGTSSWEQYF. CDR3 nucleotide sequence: TGCGCCAGCAGTGACCCCAGCGGGACCTCCTCGTGGGAGCAGTACTTC.

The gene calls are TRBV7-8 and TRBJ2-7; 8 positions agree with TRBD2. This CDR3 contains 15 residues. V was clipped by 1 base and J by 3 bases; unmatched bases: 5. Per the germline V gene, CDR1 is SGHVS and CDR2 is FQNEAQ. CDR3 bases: TGTGCCAGCAGCTTAGTTGGACTAGCTAACTACGAGCAGTACTTC. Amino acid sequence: CASSLVGLANYEQYF. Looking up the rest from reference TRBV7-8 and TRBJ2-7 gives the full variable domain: GAGVSQSPRYKVAKRGQDVALRCDPISGHVSLFWYQQALGQGPEFLTYFQNEAQLDKSGLPSDRFFAERPEGSVSTLKIQRTQQEDSAVYLCASSLVGLANYEQYFGPGTRLTVT.

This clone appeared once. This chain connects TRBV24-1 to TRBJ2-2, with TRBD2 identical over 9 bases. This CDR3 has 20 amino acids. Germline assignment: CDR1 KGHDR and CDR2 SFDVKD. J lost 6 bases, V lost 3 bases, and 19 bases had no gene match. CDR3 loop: CATSDDLAGRRVSGAGELFF. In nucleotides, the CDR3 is TGTGCCACCAGTGATGATCTAGCGGGACGGAGGGTATCTGGTGCCGGGGAGCTGTTTTTT.

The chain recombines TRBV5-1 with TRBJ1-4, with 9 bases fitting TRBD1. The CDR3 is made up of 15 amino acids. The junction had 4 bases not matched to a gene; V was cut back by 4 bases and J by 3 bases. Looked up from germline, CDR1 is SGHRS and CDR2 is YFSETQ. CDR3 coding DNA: TGCGCCAGCAGCAGGGACAGGGCTCCTAATGAAAAACTGTTTTTT. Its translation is CASSRDRAPNEKLFF.

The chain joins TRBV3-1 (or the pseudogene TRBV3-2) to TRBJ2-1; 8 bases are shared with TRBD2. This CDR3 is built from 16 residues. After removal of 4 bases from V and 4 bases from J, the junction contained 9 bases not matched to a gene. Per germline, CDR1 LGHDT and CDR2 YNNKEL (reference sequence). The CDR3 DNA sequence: TGTGCCAGCAGCCTCAGGGGCGGGAGGTGGTACAATGAGCAGTTCTTC. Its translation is CASSLRGGRWYNEQFF.

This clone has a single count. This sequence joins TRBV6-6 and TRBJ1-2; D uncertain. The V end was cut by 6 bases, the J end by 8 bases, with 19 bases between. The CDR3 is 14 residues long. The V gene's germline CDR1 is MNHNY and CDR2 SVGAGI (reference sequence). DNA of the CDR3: TGTGCCAGCAGGACTGACGCCAGCTCGGGAGGCTACACCTTC. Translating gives CASRTDASSGGYTF.